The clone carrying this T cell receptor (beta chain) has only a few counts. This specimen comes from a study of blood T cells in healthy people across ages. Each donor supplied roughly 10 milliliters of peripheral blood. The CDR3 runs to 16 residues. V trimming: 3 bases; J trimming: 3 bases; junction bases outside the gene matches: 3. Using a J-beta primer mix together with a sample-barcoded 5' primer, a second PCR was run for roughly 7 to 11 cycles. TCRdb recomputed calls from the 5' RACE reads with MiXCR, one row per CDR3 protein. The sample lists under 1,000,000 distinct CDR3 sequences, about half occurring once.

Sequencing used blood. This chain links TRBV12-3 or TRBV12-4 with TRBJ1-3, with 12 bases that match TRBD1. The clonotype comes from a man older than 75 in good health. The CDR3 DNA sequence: TGTGCCAGCAGTTTGGGACAGGGGGCGCTTGGAAACACCATATATTTT. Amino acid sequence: CASSLGQGALGNTIYF.